This T cell receptor (beta chain) was sequenced for a study of T cell repertoires in cytomegalovirus infection. This clonotype was detected ten times or more. Its specificity is not known. MiXCR, run by TCRdb on the reads, gives a single entry per CDR3 protein. The data contain around 120,000 distinct CDR3 sequences, 8.8% of them singletons. The V gene's germline CDR1 is MDHEN and CDR2 SYDVKM. Unmatched junction bases numbered 3, after V lost 6 bases and J lost 6 bases. CDR3 length: 12 amino acids. General study findings and limits: Summed frequency of public TCR beta families distinguished CMV carriers with the relevant HLA. Clonotypes of TCR beta that were HLA-C-restricted and CMV-specific dominated the ex vivo response.

The rearrangement uses TRBV28 and TRBJ1-1; 8 bases agree with TRBD1. The sample consisted of PBMCs. This TCR came from a human donor in good health (CMV status not recorded). Some clones in this sample may be carry-over from other donors' samples. DNA of the CDR3: TGTGCCAGCAGACGGACAGGGCCTGAAGCTTTCTTT. Residues: CASRRTGPEAFF.